This T cell receptor (beta chain) appears in the sequencing data of a study of control samples from healthy donors and cancer patients. The CDR3 contains 16 residues. CDR1 is SNHLY and CDR2 is FYNNEI in the germline V gene. With 1 base removed from V and 0 bases from J, the gap between germline ends came to 10 bases. Profiled with immunoSEQ multiplex PCR; TCRdb holds only in-frame clones, not every one. Among about 180,000 clones listed, about 91% were seen once. This sequence was found in a woman aged 40 to 50 in good health. Sequenced input: blood. The J gene is TRBJ2-1, the V gene TRBV2; D might be TRBD2 (5 bases). CDR3: CASSEGGFSSYNEQFF. The CDR3 bases are TGTGCCAGCAGTGAAGGAGGGTTTAGCTCCTACAATGAGCAGTTCTTC. Supplemented by reference TRBV2 and TRBJ2-1, the full variable domain reads EPEVTQTPSHQVTQMGQEVILRCVPISNHLYFYWYRQILGQKVEFLVSFYNNEISEKSEIFDDQFSVERPDGSNFTLKIRSTKLEDSAMYFCASSEGGFSSYNEQFFGPGTRLTVL.